This is a list of T cell receptor beta chains from one sample in a study of blood T cell repertoires in COVID-19. Profiled with immunoSEQ multiplex PCR; TCRdb holds only in-frame clones, not every one. Found here are about 140,000 clones, about 90% of them singletons; the top ten hold approximately 9.9%. The source material was peripheral blood. The receptors were gathered from an elderly woman with acute or convalescent COVID-19. CDR3s include the opening cysteine and the closing phenylalanine or tryptophan. The order of the fields is D gene, J gene, V gene, clone size, CDR3 DNA, CDR3 protein. The D gene is left open where the match is weak. Size is omitted from some rows. Given values are once, few, many or a class for expanded clones.

D gene: TRBD1
J gene: TRBJ2-2
V gene: TRBV6-1
clone size: .
CDR3 DNA: TGTGCCAGCAGTGGAGGGGACAGGAGTAACACCGGGGAGCTGTTTTTT
CDR3 protein: CASSGGDRSNTGELFF

D gene: .
J gene: TRBJ1-2
V gene: TRBV19
clone size: .
CDR3 DNA: TGTGCCAGTAGCCAAAGGGAGAACTATGGCTACACCTTC
CDR3 protein: CASSQRENYGYTF

D gene: TRBD1
J gene: TRBJ1-2
V gene: TRBV19
clone size: few
CDR3 DNA: TGTGCCAGTAGCTCCGGGACAGGGAACTATGGCTACACCTTC
CDR3 protein: CASSSGTGNYGYTF

D gene: TRBD1
J gene: TRBJ1-1
V gene: TRBV18
clone size: .
CDR3 DNA: TGTGCCAGCTCACCGGGACAGAGCCGTGAAGCTTTCTTT
CDR3 protein: CASSPGQSREAFF

D gene: TRBD1
J gene: TRBJ1-1
V gene: TRBV9
clone size: .
CDR3 DNA: TGTGCCAGCAGCACCCGGACAGGGGGCACAGAAGCTTTCTTT
CDR3 protein: CASSTRTGGTEAFF

D gene: TRBD1
J gene: TRBJ2-5
V gene: TRBV7-9
clone size: .
CDR3 DNA: TGTGCCAGCTTCGACAGGGGAAAGGAGACCCAGTACTTC
CDR3 protein: CASFDRGKETQYF

D gene: .
J gene: TRBJ2-2
V gene: TRBV5-1
clone size: .
CDR3 DNA: TGCGCCAGCAGTCTACAGGCGCTAAACACCGGGGAGCTGTTTTTT
CDR3 protein: CASSLQALNTGELFF

D gene: .
J gene: TRBJ2-6
V gene: TRBV5-6
clone size: .
CDR3 DNA: TGTGCCAGCAGCTTACAGGGCTCTGGGGCCAACGTCCTGACTTTC
CDR3 protein: CASSLQGSGANVLTF

D gene: TRBD1
J gene: TRBJ1-5
V gene: TRBV4-1
clone size: .
CDR3 DNA: TGCGCCAGCAGCCCACGGGGGCCGGGGACAGTCTATAGCAATCAGCCCCAGCATTTT
CDR3 protein: CASSPRGPGTVYSNQPQHF

D gene: TRBD2
J gene: TRBJ2-1
V gene: TRBV9
clone size: .
CDR3 DNA: TGTGCCAGCAGCGTCCCGCCCGGCCCTAGCGGGGGAAATGAGCAGTTCTTC
CDR3 protein: CASSVPPGPSGGNEQFF

D gene: .
J gene: TRBJ2-2
V gene: TRBV19
clone size: once
CDR3 DNA: TGTGCCAGTAGAGAGCGAACGAACACCGGGGAGCTGTTTTTT
CDR3 protein: CASRERTNTGELFF

D gene: TRBD1
J gene: TRBJ2-7
V gene: TRBV5-1
clone size: .
CDR3 DNA: TGCGCCAGCAGCAACCCGGGACAGGGCTCGCACGAGCAGTACTTC
CDR3 protein: CASSNPGQGSHEQYF

D gene: .
J gene: TRBJ1-2
V gene: TRBV11-1
clone size: .
CDR3 DNA: TGTGCCAGCAGCTTAGGCACAGGGCGGGACTATGGCTACACCTTC
CDR3 protein: CASSLGTGRDYGYTF

D gene: .
J gene: TRBJ2-2
V gene: TRBV30
clone size: .
CDR3 DNA: TGTGCCTGGAGCCCTACCGGGGAGCTGTTTTTT
CDR3 protein: CAWSPTGELFF

D gene: TRBD1
J gene: TRBJ1-4
V gene: TRBV30
clone size: .
CDR3 DNA: TGTGCCTGGCACTCCGGGACAGCAACTAATGAAAAACTGTTTTTT
CDR3 protein: CAWHSGTATNEKLFF

D gene: .
J gene: TRBJ2-3
V gene: TRBV30
clone size: few
CDR3 DNA: TGTGCCTGGAGCGGAAGCGGGCGAGATACGCAGTATTTT
CDR3 protein: CAWSGSGRDTQYF

D gene: .
J gene: TRBJ1-2
V gene: TRBV10-3
clone size: .
CDR3 DNA: TGTGCCATCAGTGAGTCCCCCAGGGGCGACTATGGCTACACCTTC
CDR3 protein: CAISESPRGDYGYTF

D gene: TRBD2
J gene: TRBJ2-7
V gene: TRBV11-2
clone size: .
CDR3 DNA: TGTGCCAGCAGCTTAAGCCGACTAGCGGAAGGCTACGAGCAGTACTTC
CDR3 protein: CASSLSRLAEGYEQYF

D gene: TRBD1
J gene: TRBJ2-3
V gene: TRBV5-1
clone size: .
CDR3 DNA: TGCGCCAGCACCTTAACCGCAGGGGGCCCTGGCACAGATACGCAGTATTTT
CDR3 protein: CASTLTAGGPGTDTQYF

D gene: TRBD1
J gene: TRBJ1-2
V gene: TRBV5-5
clone size: .
CDR3 DNA: TGTGCCAGCAGCTCTACCACCGGGACAGGGGGCGTGGGCTACACCTTC
CDR3 protein: CASSSTTGTGGVGYTF

D gene: TRBD1
J gene: TRBJ1-2
V gene: TRBV10-3
clone size: .
CDR3 DNA: TGTGCCATCAGTGGGACGGACAGGGCTGGCTACACCTTC
CDR3 protein: CAISGTDRAGYTF

D gene: TRBD1
J gene: TRBJ2-1
V gene: TRBV11-3
clone size: .
CDR3 DNA: TGTGCCAGCAGTCCCGGACAGGCCTACAATGAGCAGTTCTTC
CDR3 protein: CASSPGQAYNEQFF